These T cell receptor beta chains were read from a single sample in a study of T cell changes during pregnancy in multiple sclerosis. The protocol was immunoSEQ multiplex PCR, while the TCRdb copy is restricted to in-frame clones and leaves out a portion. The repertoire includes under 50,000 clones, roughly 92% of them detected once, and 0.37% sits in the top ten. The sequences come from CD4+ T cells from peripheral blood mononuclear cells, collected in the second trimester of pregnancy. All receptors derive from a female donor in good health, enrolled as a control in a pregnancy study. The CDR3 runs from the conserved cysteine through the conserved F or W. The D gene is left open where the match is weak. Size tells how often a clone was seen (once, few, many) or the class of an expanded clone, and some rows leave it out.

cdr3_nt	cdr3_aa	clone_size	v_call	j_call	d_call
TGTGCCAGCAGCAGAAGCCGTGCAGGGCCTGAAGCTTTCTTT	CASSRSRAGPEAFF	NA	TRBV7-8	TRBJ1-1	NA
TGCGCCAGCAGCCGGGACACGGCCGATAACACTGAAGCTTTCTTT	CASSRDTADNTEAFF	once	TRBV5-1	TRBJ1-1	NA
TGTGCCAGTAGTATCGGAGGGGAGGGGCAGCCCCAGCATTTT	CASSIGGEGQPQHF	few	TRBV19	TRBJ1-5	NA
TGCGCCAGCAGCTTCACAGAACAAGAGACCCAGTACTTC	CASSFTEQETQYF	once	TRBV5-1	TRBJ2-5	NA
TGTGCCAGCAGCTTGGATTCGGTGAGTCAGCCCCAGCATTTT	CASSLDSVSQPQHF	NA	TRBV5-4	TRBJ1-5	NA
TGTGCCTGGAGTGTCCGAGCAACCTACGAGCAGTACTTC	CAWSVRATYEQYF	NA	TRBV30	TRBJ2-7	NA
TGTGCCATCAGTGAGTCCGCGACAGGGCAAGGTTCACCCCTCCACTTT	CAISESATGQGSPLHF	NA	TRBV10-3	TRBJ1-6	TRBD1
TGTGCCAGCAGCAAAGCGCCAGGGTTGGGGACTAGCACAGATACGCAGTATTTT	CASSKAPGLGTSTDTQYF	NA	TRBV21-1	TRBJ2-3	NA
TGTGCCAGCAGCTTAGGGACAGGGAGCAACATTCAGTACTTC	CASSLGTGSNIQYF	NA	TRBV7-8	TRBJ2-4	TRBD1
TGTGCCTGGGGGACAGGGGTGGACTATGGCTACACCTTC	CAWGTGVDYGYTF	few	TRBV30	TRBJ1-2	TRBD1
TGTGCCAGCAGTTCAACGCTACTTAACTATGGCTACACCTTC	CASSSTLLNYGYTF	NA	TRBV27	TRBJ1-2	NA
TGTGCCAGCAGGGAAAACAGGGAGGGTGGCTACACCTTC	CASRENREGGYTF	few	TRBV6-1	TRBJ1-2	NA
TGCGCCAGCAGCTCATTAGCGGGGAGCACAGATACGCAGTATTTT	CASSSLAGSTDTQYF	NA	TRBV5-1	TRBJ2-3	TRBD2
TGTGCCAGTAGTTCCCATCGACAGGGAACAGATACGCAGTATTTT	CASSSHRQGTDTQYF	NA	TRBV19	TRBJ2-3	TRBD1
TGTGCTAGTGGTTTGGAACGCCCGGGACAGACGACCAGTTATAGCAATCAGCCCCAGCATTTT	CASGLERPGQTTSYSNQPQHF	NA	TRBV12-5	TRBJ1-5	TRBD1
TGTGCCAGTAGTGGCGGACAGGGTTATAATTCACCCCTCCACTTT	CASSGGQGYNSPLHF	NA	TRBV19	TRBJ1-6	TRBD1
TGTGCCAGCAGCGCACAGGTCGACTATGGCTACACCTTC	CASSAQVDYGYTF	NA	TRBV11-3	TRBJ1-2	NA
TGCGCCAGCAGCCAAGTTCAGGGGTATACCGGGGAGCTGTTTTTT	CASSQVQGYTGELFF	NA	TRBV4-1	TRBJ2-2	NA
TGTGCCAGCAGCTCTGCGACCGGGACAGGGTTCTCCTACGAGCAGTACTTC	CASSSATGTGFSYEQYF	NA	TRBV7-2	TRBJ2-7	TRBD1
TGTGCCAGCAAACTAGCGGGGGGTTATAGGGATGAGCAGTTCTTC	CASKLAGGYRDEQFF	NA	TRBV6-1	TRBJ2-1	TRBD2
TGTGCCAGCAGCTCAGAAAGGAACACTGAAGCTTTCTTT	CASSSERNTEAFF	NA	TRBV2	TRBJ1-1	NA
TGTGCCAGCAGCAAAAGCGCAGCGAACTCTGGAAACACCATATATTTT	CASSKSAANSGNTIYF	NA	TRBV9	TRBJ1-3	NA
TGTGCCAGCAGGCGGGACAGGACATGGACTAATGAAAAACTGTTTTTT	CASRRDRTWTNEKLFF	NA	TRBV2	TRBJ1-4	TRBD1
TGTGCCAGCAGCTTAGCCGGGGTCCCCTATGGCTACACCTTC	CASSLAGVPYGYTF	NA	TRBV7-8	TRBJ1-2	NA
TGTGCCTGGAGTGTAAATGGGGGGGCGGGTGGCTACACCTTC	CAWSVNGGAGGYTF	NA	TRBV30	TRBJ1-2	NA
TGTGCCAGCAGTGAAGAGAGACCGGAGGTTTCACCCCTCCACTTT	CASSEERPEVSPLHF	NA	TRBV6-1	TRBJ1-6	NA